These T cell receptor beta chains were read from a single sample in a study of cytomegalovirus exposure and HLA in healthy donors. Profiled with immunoSEQ multiplex PCR; TCRdb holds only in-frame clones, not every one. The sample lists fewer than 200,000 clones; approximately 81% were seen once. Material: PBMCs. These receptor sequences come from a woman aged 25 to 45 in good health and CMV-seronegative. Both conserved end residues are part of each CDR3. The D gene is left open where the match is weak. Size tells how often a clone was seen (once, few, many) or the class of an expanded clone, and some rows leave it out.

d_gene,j_gene,abundance,v_gene,CDR3aa,CDR3nt
-,TRBJ2-7,-,TRBV2,CARGSLGSNEQYF,TGTGCCAGGGGGAGTCTAGGTTCGAACGAGCAGTACTTC
-,TRBJ2-3,-,TRBV5-1,CASSLATLATDTQYF,TGCGCCAGCAGCTTGGCCACACTAGCAACAGATACGCAGTATTTT
-,TRBJ2-1,-,TRBV4-1,CASSQSSVGAYNEQFF,TGCGCCAGCAGCCAGAGCTCAGTAGGGGCGTACAATGAGCAGTTCTTC
TRBD1,TRBJ2-7,-,TRBV28,CASSTAGGENYEQYF,TGTGCCAGCAGTACGGCAGGGGGCGAAAACTACGAGCAGTACTTC
TRBD1,TRBJ1-5,-,TRBV2,CASRMTGNSNQPQHF,TGTGCCAGCAGAATGACAGGGAATAGCAATCAGCCCCAGCATTTT
TRBD1,TRBJ2-7,once,TRBV28,CASSLSGTGSSSYEQYF,TGTGCCAGCAGTTTGAGCGGGACAGGGTCCTCATCCTACGAGCAGTACTTC
TRBD2,TRBJ2-1,-,TRBV2,CASSVGTRGNEQFF,TGTGCCAGCAGTGTAGGGACTAGGGGGAATGAGCAGTTCTTC
TRBD2,TRBJ2-1,-,TRBV27,CASSSFRESTLAGRQNEQFF,TGTGCCAGCAGTTCGTTCAGGGAATCCACCCTAGCGGGGAGGCAAAATGAGCAGTTCTTC
TRBD1,TRBJ2-7,-,TRBV4-2,CASSQEAGGTDEQYF,TGTGCCAGCAGCCAAGAAGCAGGGGGCACCGACGAGCAGTACTTC
-,TRBJ2-2,-,TRBV4-1,CASSQDHYTNTGELFF,TGCGCCAGCAGCCAAGATCACTACACGAACACCGGGGAGCTGTTTTTT
TRBD2,TRBJ2-1,-,TRBV18,CASSLGRDYRHEQFF,TGTGCCAGCTCACTAGGCCGGGACTATAGGCATGAGCAGTTCTTC
TRBD1,TRBJ2-5,-,TRBV10-3,CATSGTGGRETQYF,TGTGCCACATCCGGGACAGGGGGCAGAGAGACCCAGTACTTC
-,TRBJ2-3,few,TRBV28,CASSPRDTDTQYF,TGTGCCAGCAGTCCCAGGGACACAGATACGCAGTATTTT
TRBD1,TRBJ1-2,-,TRBV5-1,CASSLGRQGVGGYTF,TGCGCCAGCAGCTTAGGCCGACAGGGGGTTGGGGGCTACACCTTC
-,TRBJ2-7,-,TRBV27,CASSLSFGRGYEQYF,TGTGCCAGCAGTTTATCTTTCGGCAGGGGCTACGAGCAGTACTTC
-,TRBJ1-1,few,TRBV18,CASSTFREWSGNTEAFF,TGTGCCAGCTCAACTTTCAGGGAATGGTCGGGGAACACTGAAGCTTTCTTT
-,TRBJ2-2,-,TRBV19,CASIQNTGELFF,TGTGCCAGTATTCAGAACACCGGGGAGCTGTTTTTT
-,TRBJ2-1,few,TRBV28,CASSVGTPSYNEQFF,TGTGCCAGCAGCGTCGGGACACCTTCCTACAATGAGCAGTTCTTC
TRBD1,TRBJ1-2,-,TRBV5-1,CASSPGQLYGYTF,TGCGCCAGCAGCCCGGGACAGCTTTATGGCTACACCTTC
TRBD1,TRBJ1-5,once,TRBV28,CASSSTGNQPQHF,TGTGCCAGCAGTTCGACAGGGAATCAGCCCCAGCATTTT
-,TRBJ1-5,-,TRBV6-6,CASSYGRGQPQHF,TGTGCCAGCAGTTACGGGAGGGGTCAGCCCCAGCATTTT
-,TRBJ1-4,-,TRBV11-2,CASSASWASNEKLFF,TGTGCCAGCAGCGCCTCGTGGGCCTCGAATGAAAAACTGTTTTTT
TRBD1,TRBJ1-2,-,TRBV13,CASSLLRGGQGESYTF,TGTGCCAGCAGCTTACTTAGAGGTGGACAGGGAGAAAGCTACACCTTC
-,TRBJ1-5,few,TRBV6-5,CASSRTVNQPQHF,TGTGCCAGCAGTCGGACAGTCAATCAGCCCCAGCATTTT
-,TRBJ1-2,-,TRBV19,CASSIGQSYGYTF,TGTGCCAGTAGTATCGGACAGTCCTATGGCTACACCTTC
TRBD1,TRBJ2-5,once,TRBV7-2,CASSPSTGYQETQYF,TGTGCCAGCAGCCCGTCGACAGGGTACCAAGAGACCCAGTACTTC
-,TRBJ2-2,-,TRBV13,CASSLSGGALTGELFF,TGTGCCAGCAGCTTATCGGGGGGCGCGTTGACCGGGGAGCTGTTTTTT
-,TRBJ2-2,-,TRBV7-9,CSSSPRQNTGELFF,TGTTCCAGCAGCCCCCGACAGAACACCGGGGAGCTGTTTTTT
TRBD1,TRBJ1-2,-,TRBV7-9,CASSSTGGRYTF,TGTGCCAGCAGCTCAACAGGGGGCCGCTACACCTTC
-,TRBJ2-7,-,TRBV28,CASVGEAYEQYF,TGTGCCAGCGTCGGGGAGGCGTACGAGCAGTACTTC
-,TRBJ2-3,-,TRBV4-3,CASSQVWRGPALSTDTQYF,TGCGCCAGCAGCCAAGTGTGGCGAGGCCCCGCCTTAAGCACAGATACGCAGTATTTT
-,TRBJ1-1,-,TRBV7-9,CASTENREAFF,TGTGCCAGCACCGAGAACAGGGAAGCTTTCTTT
TRBD1,TRBJ1-2,few,TRBV6-5,CASKGTGEGGYTF,TGTGCCAGCAAGGGGACAGGGGAGGGTGGCTACACCTTC
TRBD1,TRBJ1-1,-,TRBV28,CASSLPRAGQGNTEAFF,TGTGCCAGCAGTTTGCCCAGGGCGGGACAGGGGAACACTGAAGCTTTCTTT
-,TRBJ2-1,once,TRBV11-2,CASSRRGRNEQFF,TGTGCCAGCAGCCGGCGGGGTCGGAATGAGCAGTTCTTC
TRBD1,TRBJ2-1,-,TRBV7-2,CASSPRTGLWDEQFF,TGTGCCAGCAGCCCGCGGACAGGTTTATGGGATGAGCAGTTCTTC
TRBD1,TRBJ2-7,once,TRBV7-9,CASSPGQGYEQYF,TGTGCCAGCAGCCCTGGACAGGGCTACGAGCAGTACTTC
TRBD1,TRBJ1-1,-,TRBV19,CASLARQGAMNTEAFF,TGTGCCAGTTTAGCACGACAGGGGGCCATGAACACTGAAGCTTTCTTT
TRBD1,TRBJ1-5,-,TRBV4-2,CASSQWTGDNQPQHF,TGTGCCAGCAGCCAGTGGACAGGGGATAATCAGCCCCAGCATTTT
-,TRBJ2-7,few,TRBV5-4,CASSLGGGGAYEQYF,TGTGCCAGCAGCTTGGGAGGAGGAGGGGCCTACGAGCAGTACTTC
-,TRBJ2-7,-,TRBV2,CASIGGTLYEQYF,TGTGCCAGCATAGGGGGTACCCTCTACGAGCAGTACTTC
TRBD2,TRBJ2-5,-,TRBV7-2,CASRSTSGRGETQYF,TGTGCCAGCAGATCCACTAGCGGGAGGGGGGAGACCCAGTACTTC
TRBD1,TRBJ2-7,-,TRBV13,CASSTWDRGILEQYF,TGTGCCAGCAGCACCTGGGACAGGGGGATTCTCGAGCAGTACTTC
TRBD1,TRBJ2-7,-,TRBV11-2,CASSLGDRASIYEQYF,TGTGCCAGCAGCTTAGGGGACAGGGCTTCGATCTACGAGCAGTACTTC
TRBD1,TRBJ2-7,-,TRBV28,CASSRTGGRLYEQYF,TGTGCCAGCAGTCGGACAGGGGGCCGTCTCTACGAGCAGTACTTC
TRBD1,TRBJ1-1,-,TRBV29-1,CSVRKGAAEAFF,TGCAGCGTACGGAAGGGGGCTGCGGAAGCTTTCTTT
-,TRBJ1-5,-,TRBV7-8,CASSLESNQPQHF,TGTGCCAGCAGCTTAGAGAGTAATCAGCCCCAGCATTTT
TRBD2,TRBJ2-1,once,TRBV6-5,CASSYSTGGPNEQFF,TGTGCCAGCAGTTACTCGACGGGAGGGCCGAATGAGCAGTTCTTC
TRBD1,TRBJ2-2,-,TRBV28,CASSLEQGAGELFF,TGTGCCAGCAGTTTAGAACAGGGGGCCGGGGAGCTGTTTTTT
-,TRBJ1-2,-,TRBV4-3,CASSPGVYTNYGYTF,TGCGCCAGCAGCCCCGGGGTCTATACTAACTATGGCTACACCTTC
-,TRBJ2-7,-,TRBV28,CASTSSRGRTYEQYF,TGTGCCAGTACCTCCTCCCGCGGCAGAACCTACGAGCAGTACTTC
TRBD1,TRBJ2-2,-,TRBV5-7,CASSLGAGGYGELFF,TGTGCCAGCAGCTTGGGGGCAGGGGGCTACGGGGAGCTGTTTTTT
-,TRBJ1-3,-,TRBV28,CASSFSRNTIYF,TGTGCCAGCAGTTTTTCCAGAAACACCATATATTTT
TRBD1,TRBJ1-5,-,TRBV10-3,CAISESGTGGEGNQPQHF,TGTGCCATCAGTGAGTCGGGGACAGGGGGCGAGGGCAATCAGCCCCAGCATTTT
TRBD1,TRBJ2-7,-,TRBV9,CASSAGQAHSYEQYF,TGTGCCAGCAGCGCGGGACAGGCTCACTCCTACGAGCAGTACTTC
TRBD1,TRBJ1-2,few,TRBV30,CAWEPSYDRGQGNGYTF,TGTGCCTGGGAACCCTCCTATGACAGGGGGCAAGGGAATGGCTACACCTTC
-,TRBJ1-2,-,TRBV27,CASAAGRRNYGYTF,TGTGCCAGCGCCGCGGGGCGGAGGAACTATGGCTACACCTTC
TRBD2,TRBJ2-7,-,TRBV6-5,CASPGGPRSSYEQYF,TGTGCCAGCCCGGGAGGACCGAGGAGCTCCTACGAGCAGTACTTC
TRBD1,TRBJ1-1,-,TRBV25-1,CASSEYPQGAEAFF,TGTGCCAGCAGTGAATACCCACAGGGGGCTGAAGCTTTCTTT